Shown below are 20 T cell receptor beta chains from a single sample sequenced in a study of shared clonotypes between healthy human individuals. The protocol was immunoSEQ multiplex PCR, while the TCRdb copy is restricted to in-frame clones and leaves out a portion. The sample includes about 340,000 clones, roughly 70% seen only once; the top ten take less than 11%. Sequencing used memory CD4+ T cells sorted from blood. Noted subset: CD45RA-negative fraction. The receptor set was obtained from a man under 40 in good health.

The chain has TRBV6-5 and TRBJ2-3, with a tentative D call TRBD2 (5 bases). V was shortened by 0 bases and J by 2 bases, with 6 bases between the two germline ends. CDR1 is MNHEY, CDR2 SVGAGI, per germline. CDR3 length equals 14 residues. As DNA, the CDR3 is TGTGCCAGCAGTTACTCGGACTTCACAGATACGCAGTATTTT. It translates to CASSYSDFTDTQYF.

This clone has a single count. The CDR3 sequence is CASSLYSWDAQYF. The CDR3, as DNA: TGTGCCAGCAGCTTATATTCTTGGGATGCGCAGTACTTC. J is TRBJ2-5 and V is TRBV7-7; D remains ambiguous. This CDR3 is 13 amino acids long. The V gene lost 2 bases and the J gene lost 11 bases, with 15 bases spanning the gap. CDR1 and CDR2 (germline): SSHAT, FNYEAQ (reference sequence).

The chain joins TRBV6-1 to TRBJ2-1, with D tentatively TRBD2 (6 bases). The CDR3 is made up of 14 amino acids. The germline gives CDR1 MNHNS, CDR2 SASEGT. The V end was cut by 7 bases, the J end by 7 bases, with 17 bases between. CDR3 in amino acids: CASKIFGTFNEQFF. The CDR3 DNA reads as TGTGCCAGCAAAATCTTCGGGACTTTTAATGAGCAGTTCTTC.

This rearrangement joins TRBV18 to TRBJ2-5, with 8 bases lining up with TRBD1. The trim removed 3 bases at V and 5 bases at J, leaving 5 bases unmatched. The CDR3 is 14 residues long. From germline, CDR1 is KGHSH and CDR2 LQKENI. The CDR3 DNA reads as TGTGCCAGCTCACCCATGACAGGGGAGGAGACCCAGTACTTC. Encoded protein: CASSPMTGEETQYF.

In this sample, this clone turned up many times. The J gene is TRBJ2-5, the V gene TRBV11-2, with a tentative D call TRBD2 (5 bases). Germline values: CDR1 SGHAT, CDR2 FQNNGV. The CDR3 loop spans 14 amino acids. The ends were cut back, 1 base at V and 9 bases at J, with 15 bases in the middle. The CDR3 nucleotides read TGTGCCAGCAGCTTAGCTCTCGGGGATAGGTCCCAGTACTTC. Encoded protein: CASSLALGDRSQYF.

The rearrangement links TRBV6-5 to TRBJ2-7; D uncertain. Trimming shortened V by 8 bases and J by 0 bases, and 14 bases separated the two germline ends. Per the germline V gene, CDR1 is MNHEY and CDR2 is SVGAGI. CDR3 length: 14 residues. The CDR3 spells CASQFQASSYEQYF. The DNA of the CDR3 is TGTGCCAGCCAGTTCCAGGCGAGCTCCTACGAGCAGTACTTC.

The genes are TRBV28 and TRBJ1-3; unclear D gene. Germline V gives CDR1 MDHEN, CDR2 SYDVKM. V gave up 2 bases and J gave up 0 bases, with 14 bases separating them. The CDR3 sequence is 17 residues long. CDR3 sequence: CASSLPDRLFSGNTIYF. The DNA for the CDR3 is TGTGCCAGCAGTTTACCGGATCGACTCTTCTCTGGAAACACCATATATTTT. The full variable domain, rest sourced from reference TRBV28 and TRBJ1-3, is DVKVTQSSRYLVKRTGEKVFLECVQDMDHENMFWYRQDPGLGLRLIYFSYDVKMKEKGDIPEGYSVSREKKERFSLILESASTNQTSMYLCASSLPDRLFSGNTIYFGEGSWLTVV.

This chain links TRBV7-2 with TRBJ2-1; TRBD1 matches 8 bases. V lost 6 bases, J lost 9 bases, and 10 bases stayed unmatched. The V gene's germline CDR1 is SGHTA and CDR2 FQGNSA. The CDR3 length is 14 residues. CDR3 loop: CASRIGAGGFEQFF. The DNA for the CDR3 is TGTGCCAGCAGGATTGGCGCAGGGGGCTTTGAGCAGTTCTTC.

This clone was detected only once. V usage is TRBV10-3 and J usage is TRBJ2-2; no firm D call. V was clipped by 5 bases and J by 3 bases, with 10 bases between them. Looked up from germline, CDR1 is ENHRY and CDR2 is SYGVKD. The CDR3 covers 14 residues. The CDR3 spells CAISSRRDTGELFF. As DNA, the CDR3 is TGTGCCATCAGTTCTAGGAGAGACACCGGGGAGCTGTTTTTT.

The genes are TRBV19 and TRBJ2-3; TRBD1 or TRBD2 may be the D gene (5 bases each). Germline V gene data show CDR1 as LNHDA and CDR2 as SQIVND (reference sequence). V lost 3 bases and J lost 4, with 17 bases in between. The CDR3 has 16 residues. DNA for the CDR3: TGTGCCAGTAGTATTTCTCGGGGCCTATTCCCAGATACGCAGTATTTT. As protein: CASSISRGLFPDTQYF.

This clone was seen repeatedly, ten times or more. The chain combines TRBV11-2 with TRBJ2-1; 7 bases match TRBD1. Germline assignment: CDR1 SGHAT and CDR2 FQNNGV. This CDR3 spans 17 amino acids. Losses at the gene ends were 1 base for V and 2 bases for J; bases not matched to a gene: 8. CDR3 DNA: TGTGCCAGCAGCTTAGTAAGGGGGCGCAGGGCCTACAATGAGCAGTTCTTC. It yields the protein CASSLVRGRRAYNEQFF.

A few counts support this clone. This sequence joins TRBV28 and TRBJ2-1, with 8 bases fitting TRBD2. The CDR3 loop spans 15 amino acids. The germline V gene has CDR1 MDHEN and CDR2 SYDVKM. Trimming cost V 4 bases and J 6 bases; bases outside gene matches: 8. CDR3 region: CASSYTGTRPNEQFF. CDR3 sequence (DNA): TGTGCCAGCAGTTATACTGGGACTAGACCCAATGAGCAGTTCTTC. Variable domain in full (rest from reference TRBV28 and TRBJ2-1): DVKVTQSSRYLVKRTGEKVFLECVQDMDHENMFWYRQDPGLGLRLIYFSYDVKMKEKGDIPEGYSVSREKKERFSLILESASTNQTSMYLCASSYTGTRPNEQFFGPGTRLTVL.

The chain has TRBV18 and TRBJ2-1, with a possible D match to TRBD2 (5 bases). The CDR3 is 16 amino acids. Germline V gene sequence: CDR1 KGHSH, CDR2 LQKENI. The V gene lost 4 bases and the J gene lost 1 base, with 14 bases spanning the gap. CDR3 DNA: TGTGCCAGCTCACGCGAACAGCGGAGTTCCTACAATGAGCAGTTCTTC. Amino acid sequence: CASSREQRSSYNEQFF.

V usage is TRBV5-1 and J usage is TRBJ2-5; TRBD1 matches 7 bases. CDR3 size: 14 residues. Trimming took 0 bases from V and 4 from J; bases not matched to a gene: 3. CDR1 and CDR2 from the germline V gene are SGHRS and YFSETQ. In DNA, the CDR3 is TGCGCCAGCAGCTTGGGGCCAGGGGGAGAGACCCAGTACTTC. Translated: CASSLGPGGETQYF.

The gene calls are TRBV18 and TRBJ1-1; D ambiguous. V lost 4 bases and J lost 1, with 13 bases in between. From germline, CDR1 is KGHSH and CDR2 LQKENI. This CDR3 has 15 amino acids. This chain's CDR3 is CASSLSKQSNTEAFF. The CDR3 DNA sequence: TGTGCCAGCTCACTTTCAAAACAATCGAACACTGAAGCTTTCTTT.

This clone showed up just a few times. The rearrangement uses TRBV6-6 and TRBJ2-5, with 8 bases that match TRBD1. The V segment lost 4 bases and the J segment 4 bases; nucleotides outside the gene matches: 2. CDR3 length: 13 residues. Germline CDR1 and CDR2: MNHNY and SVGAGI (reference sequence). The CDR3 coding sequence is TGTGCCAGCAGTTTGACAGGGGTAGAGACCCAGTACTTC. Amino acid sequence: CASSLTGVETQYF.

This chain joins TRBV11-2 and TRBJ2-7; TRBD2 agrees at 8 bases. CDR1 is SGHAT, CDR2 FQNNGV, per germline. J lost 0 bases, V lost 0 bases, and 7 bases had no gene match. This CDR3 comprises 17 residues. The DNA for the CDR3 is TGTGCCAGCAGCTTAGACCACGGGGGGGCCTTCTCCTACGAGCAGTACTTC. This sequence encodes CASSLDHGGAFSYEQYF.

CDR3 DNA: TGCGCCAGCAGCATTTCGGGACTAGCGGCCTACAATGAGCAGTTCTTC. It translates to CASSISGLAAYNEQFF. This chain joins TRBV5-1 and TRBJ2-1, with 11 positions matching TRBD2. V dropped 4 bases and J dropped 2; count of bases not matched to a gene: 5. CDR1 SGHRS and CDR2 YFSETQ come from the germline V gene. The CDR3 sequence is 16 residues long.

The chain has TRBV27 and TRBJ2-1; 8 bases agree with TRBD2. There are 16 residues in the CDR3. CDR1 is MNHEY, CDR2 SMNVEV, per germline (reference sequence). With V trimmed by 2 bases and J by 4 bases, 7 bases remained unmatched. The DNA of the CDR3 is TGTGCCAGCAGTTTACTCGGGACTAGGGGGTACAATGAGCAGTTCTTC. Protein product: CASSLLGTRGYNEQFF.

The rearrangement links TRBV5-6 to TRBJ2-3; no reliable D call. The V gene's germline CDR1 is SGHDT and CDR2 YYEEEE. The CDR3 runs 13 residues. Trimming took 5 bases from V and 0 from J, leaving 7 bases between them. Written as DNA, the CDR3 is TGTGCCAGCAGTGAAGCTAGCACAGATACGCAGTATTTT. This translates into CASSEASTDTQYF.